This T cell receptor beta chain was recorded in a study of post-analysis software for immune sequencing data. In the study overall: Relapsing-remitting, secondary progressive and progressive-relapsing forms made up the multiple sclerosis disease courses.

Every TCR beta cDNA library bore unique molecular identifiers. With roughly 0.95 to 11 million T cells as the source, approximately 500,000 cDNA molecules resulted. TCRdb reprocessed the PCR reads with MiXCR, giving one entry per CDR3 protein. The sample contains about 430,000 distinct CDR3 sequences, about 39% of which appear only once. General study points: Batch-mates among the samples co-clustered strongly by F measure. Compared with controls, patients showed significantly lower normalized Chao1 diversity.

For this clonotype: The antigen remains unidentified. The germline gene is not matched at one end of the junction; a read error may be the cause.

The sequence derives from a girl aged 2-10 years with multiple sclerosis. The material sequenced was blood.

DNA of the CDR3: TGCAGCGTTATGGGGACTAGCTTTCGGGATACGCGGTATTTT. It specifies CSVMGTSFRDTRYF. The chain has TRBV29-1 and TRBJ2-3, with TRBD2 identical over 9 bases. This CDR3 is built from 14 residues. Germline V gene data show CDR1 as SQVTM and CDR2 as ANQGSEA.